The present entry profiles one TCR beta chain with its context. The data derive from a study of blood T cell repertoires in COVID-19. About the study: Donors in the United States, Italy and Spain gave samples during acute or convalescent COVID-19. The cDNA or gDNA used as material had been derived from T cells, B-cell-depleted T cells, or PBMCs.

As processed by the authors: Reference gene primer amplification gave nucleated cell count estimates. Assay: immunoSEQ multiplex PCR; the TCRdb copy retains only in-frame clones and omits some. That table is the source of V, J and clone size, and D and trimming were worked out from the DNA. This table holds some 200,000 clones, about three quarters found once. Sample: peripheral blood. This receptor was identified in a woman aged 50 to 65 with active or convalescent COVID-19.

CDR3: CAWSYPGTGYTF. The DNA for the CDR3 is TGTGCCTGGAGTTACCCCGGGACAGGGTACACCTTC. The rearrangement links TRBV30 to TRBJ1-2; 9 bases are a match to TRBD1. Germline loops: CDR1 GTSNPN, CDR2 SVGIG (reference sequence). The CDR3 is 12 residues long. Trimming cost V 2 bases and J 11 bases; bases outside gene matches: 6. Combining the CDR3 with reference TRBV30 and TRBJ1-2 gives the whole variable domain SQTIHQWPATLVQPVGSPLSLECTVEGTSNPNLYWYRQAAGRGLQLLFYSVGIGQISSEVPQNLSASRPQDRQFILSSKKLLLSDSGFYLCAWSYPGTGYTFGSGTRLTVV.